This T cell receptor (beta chain) was sequenced for a study of blood T cell repertoires in COVID-19. Across the whole study: Acute and convalescent COVID-19 samples came from the United States, Italy and Spain. Sample material is recorded as cDNA or gDNA derived from T cells, B-cell-depleted T cells, or PBMCs.

CDR3 length equals 14 residues. J gave up 1 base and V 5 bases, and 4 bases lay outside the gene matches. Germline CDR1 reads LNHDA; CDR2 reads SQIVND (reference sequence). In the authors' workflow: Reference gene primer amplification gave estimated nucleated cell counts. Using immunoSEQ multiplex PCR, the repertoire was profiled, and TCRdb retains in-frame clones only, with some absent. V and J calls and clone size are as listed in that table; D and trimming were resolved from the DNA. The data hold about 97,000 clones, with around 87% observed a single time. The chain uses TRBV19 and TRBJ1-1; 7 nucleotides line up with TRBD1. Sequenced input: peripheral blood. The sequence was obtained from a human donor in a cohort sampled during active COVID-19. The CDR3: CASSLRTGNTEAFF. DNA of the CDR3: TGTGCCAGTAGTTTAAGGACAGGGAACACTGAAGCTTTCTTT.